A single sample is the source of the 18 T cell receptor beta chains below, sequenced in a study of OX40 agonist ivuxolimab in advanced cancers. Produced via immunoSEQ multiplex PCR; TCRdb's table is partial and in-frame only. In the table there are roughly 60,000 clones, roughly 91% of which are singletons. The material sequenced was CD4+ or CD8+ T cells sorted from blood, taken in a trial of the OX40 agonist ivuxolimab. The receptors derive from an adult with an advanced solid tumor such as melanoma, head and neck, liver or kidney cancer.

V and J are TRBV6-5 and TRBJ2-2; 10 bases fit TRBD2. J was trimmed by 7 bases and V by 8 bases; bases with no gene match: 7. The germline gives CDR1 MNHEY, CDR2 SVGAGI. The CDR3 totals 14 residues. The CDR3 DNA reads as TGTGCCAGCGCTTTAGCGGGAGGTTTCGGGGAGCTGTTTTTT. Translating gives CASALAGGFGELFF.

The chain is built from TRBV28 and TRBJ2-7; possibly TRBD1 for D (5 bases). CDR3 size: 14 residues. Trimming took 3 bases from V and 4 from J, leaving 13 bases between them. Per germline, CDR1 MDHEN and CDR2 SYDVKM. The CDR3 DNA reads as TGTGCCAGCAGTTTTCCGGACACCCCTTACGAGCAGTACTTC. It encodes CASSFPDTPYEQYF.

This clone has only one observation. Here the CDR3 DNA reads TGTGCCAGCAGAGATTCTAGCGGGAGCGTTAATGAGCAGTTCTTC. Its translation: CASRDSSGSVNEQFF. The J gene is TRBJ2-1, the V gene TRBV6-5; TRBD2 aligns across 10 bases. The germline V gene encodes CDR1 MNHEY and CDR2 SVGAGI. V trimming: 6 bases; J trimming: 7 bases; junction bases outside the gene matches: 9. The CDR3 is 15 residues long.

Remarks on this clone: Other DNA sequences in the same sample also yield this CDR3. The chain links TRBV5-1 to TRBJ2-7; no definite D call. The germline V and J ends were trimmed by 2 bases and 3 bases, with 6 bases remaining between them. The germline V gene has CDR1 SGHRS and CDR2 YFSETQ. The CDR3 length is 12 residues. The CDR3 region is CASSLGNYEQYF. The CDR3 coding sequence is TGCGCCAGCAGCTTAGGGAACTACGAGCAGTACTTC.

This chain connects TRBV19 to TRBJ1-4, with D perhaps matching TRBD1 (6 bases). Germline CDR1 and CDR2: LNHDA and SQIVND (reference sequence). V was cut by 7 bases and J by 8 bases, with 17 bases left in between. The CDR3 totals 14 residues. The CDR3 nucleotides are TGTGCCAGTAAGGGGGGCGGGCCGGGGGAAAAACTGTTTTTT. This translates into CASKGGGPGEKLFF.

The chain couples TRBV7-3 to TRBJ2-5; tentative D call: TRBD2 (6 bases). The germline CDR1 and CDR2 sequences are SGHTA and FQGTGA. The CDR3 covers 15 residues. Deletions cut 6 bases from V and 4 bases from J, with 18 bases between. The CDR3, as DNA: TGTGCCAGCAGTTTTGGTTCCGGGAGTTTAGAGACCCAGTACTTC. This codes for CASSFGSGSLETQYF.

In DNA, the CDR3 is TGTGCCAGCAGCTTAGCCACGAGGGAGCAGTTCTTC. It translates to CASSLATREQFF. The J gene is TRBJ2-1, the V gene TRBV7-6; D uncertain. The CDR3 totals 12 residues. Trimming removed 0 bases from V and 10 bases from J, with 7 bases in between. The germline V gene encodes CDR1 SGHVS and CDR2 FNYEAQ.

The gene calls are TRBV4-1 and TRBJ1-1; 10 nucleotides align to TRBD1. CDR1 is MGHRA and CDR2 is YSYEKL in the germline V gene. Trimming removed 4 bases from V and 2 bases from J; junction bases left unmatched: 16. This CDR3 region has 19 residues. CDR3 region: CASSRDPERTGGSNTEAFF. The CDR3, as DNA: TGCGCCAGCAGCCGGGACCCGGAAAGGACAGGGGGAAGTAACACTGAAGCTTTCTTT.

The chain uses TRBV7-9 and TRBJ1-2, with 7 bases that match TRBD1. CDR3 length: 16 amino acids. Germline trimming cut 5 bases from V and 2 bases from J; bases unmatched to any gene: 11. Germline loops: CDR1 SEHNR, CDR2 FQNEAQ (reference sequence). CDR3 coding DNA: TGTGCCAGCAGCCAAAAAGACAGGGAGGCAAACTATGGCTACACCTTC. Protein product: CASSQKDREANYGYTF.

This clone appeared once. The V gene is TRBV2, the J gene TRBJ1-2, with D tentatively TRBD1 (5 bases). Germline V gene lookup returns CDR1 SNHLY and CDR2 FYNNEI. CDR3 length: 13 amino acids. The V end was cut by 9 bases, the J end by 1 base, with 12 bases between. As DNA, the CDR3 is TGTGCCAGTGGGGGGGGTAGTAACTATGGCTACACCTTC. As protein: CASGGGSNYGYTF.

Only one count was recorded for this clone. The chain joins TRBV9 to TRBJ2-7; the D is unclear. CDR1 SGDLS and CDR2 YYNGEE come from the germline V gene. V lost 3 bases, J lost 2 bases, and 12 bases lay in between. The CDR3 runs to 14 residues. CDR3 region: CASSALYNPYEQYF. Written as DNA, the CDR3 is TGTGCCAGCAGCGCCTTATATAATCCCTACGAGCAGTACTTC.

This clone was observed once. This rearrangement joins TRBV7-2 to TRBJ2-5, with D possibly being TRBD1 (5 bases). CDR3 size: 15 residues. V was cut by 4 bases and J by 5 bases, with 17 bases left in between. The germline V gene encodes CDR1 SGHTA and CDR2 FQGNSA. CDR3 nucleotide sequence: TGTGCCAGCAGCTACCATTTGGGGCTTGGGGAGACCCAGTACTTC. It codes for CASSYHLGLGETQYF.

V and J are TRBV19 and TRBJ2-2; 9 nucleotides match TRBD2. The length of the CDR3 is 17 residues. J was trimmed by 5 bases and V by 1 base; bases with no gene match: 8. Germline V lookup: CDR1 LNHDA, CDR2 SQIVND (reference sequence). CDR3 in amino acids: CASSIVASGTLTGELFF. CDR3 bases: TGTGCCAGTAGTATAGTCGCTAGCGGGACATTAACCGGGGAGCTGTTTTTT.

This chain links TRBV6-5 with TRBJ1-1, with D unclear. V was clipped by 4 bases and J by 1 base, with 16 bases between them. Germline assignment: CDR1 MNHEY and CDR2 SVGAGI. This CDR3 has 16 amino acids. The CDR3 loop reads CASSSLLSFKNTEAFF. The CDR3, as DNA: TGTGCCAGCAGTTCCCTTTTAAGCTTTAAGAACACTGAAGCTTTCTTT.

The chain joins TRBV4-2 to TRBJ2-1, with 12 bases identical to TRBD2. The CDR3 has 19 amino acids. V lost 4 bases to trimming and J lost 0 bases; unmatched junction nucleotides: 10. Looked up from germline, CDR1 is LGHNA and CDR2 is YNFKEQ. CDR3 coding DNA: TGTGCCAGCAGCCTTCATCTAGCGGGAGGGGCCGGCTCCTACAATGAGCAGTTCTTC. Its protein is CASSLHLAGGAGSYNEQFF.

The chain carries TRBV30 and TRBJ2-1; tentatively, D is TRBD2 (5 bases). Germline V gene lookup returns CDR1 GTSNPN and CDR2 SVGIG (reference sequence). Trimming removed 0 bases at V and 0 bases at J, with 12 bases between. This CDR3 is 16 amino acids long. DNA for the CDR3: TGTGCCTGGAGTGTCTCGGCTAGCATCTCCTACAATGAGCAGTTCTTC. Translating gives CAWSVSASISYNEQFF.

The genes are TRBV5-1 and TRBJ2-7; D gene uncertain. Germline V gives CDR1 SGHRS, CDR2 YFSETQ. The CDR3 spans 15 residues. The V end lost 2 bases, the J end lost 2 bases, and 14 bases lay between the germline ends. CDR3 DNA: TGCGCCAGCAGCTTTCTAACAGAAGGAACCTACGAGCAGTACTTC. Translated: CASSFLTEGTYEQYF.

This chain links TRBV9 with TRBJ2-1; D could derive from TRBD1 or TRBD2 (5 bases each). Germline V gene lookup returns CDR1 SGDLS and CDR2 YYNGEE. V was shortened by 4 bases and J by 8 bases, with 22 bases between the two germline ends. This CDR3 comprises 16 residues. The CDR3 loop is CASSTSGGVGNDEQFF. The CDR3 DNA sequence: TGTGCCAGCAGCACCAGTGGGGGAGTGGGGAACGATGAGCAGTTCTTC.